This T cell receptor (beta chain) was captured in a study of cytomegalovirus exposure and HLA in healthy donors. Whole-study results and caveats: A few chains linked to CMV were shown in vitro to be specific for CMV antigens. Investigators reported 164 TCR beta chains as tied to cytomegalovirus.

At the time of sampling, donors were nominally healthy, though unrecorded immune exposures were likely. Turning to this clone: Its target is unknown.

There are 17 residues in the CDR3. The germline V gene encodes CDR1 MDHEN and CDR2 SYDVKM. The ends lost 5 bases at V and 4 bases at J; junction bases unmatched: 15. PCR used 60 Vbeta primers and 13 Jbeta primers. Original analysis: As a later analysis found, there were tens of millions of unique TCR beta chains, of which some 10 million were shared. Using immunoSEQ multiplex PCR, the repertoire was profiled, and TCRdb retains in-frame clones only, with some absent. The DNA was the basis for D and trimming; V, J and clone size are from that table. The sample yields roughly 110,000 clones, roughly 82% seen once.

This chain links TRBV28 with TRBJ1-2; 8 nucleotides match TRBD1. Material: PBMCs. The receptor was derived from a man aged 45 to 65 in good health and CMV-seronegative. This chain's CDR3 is CASSPGTGGGQFYGYTF. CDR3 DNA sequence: TGTGCCAGCAGTCCGGGTACAGGGGGAGGCCAGTTCTATGGCTACACCTTC.